This T cell receptor beta chain was sequenced for a study of blood T cell repertoires in COVID-19. Study-wide context: The origin of the acute and convalescent COVID-19 samples was the United States, Italy and Spain. T cells, B-cell-depleted T cells, or PBMCs provided the cDNA or gDNA that served as material.

It was during active infection that Seattle patients were enrolled and then longitudinally followed. Under the authors' procedure: Cell counts per sample came from amplifying reference gene primers. Produced via immunoSEQ multiplex PCR; TCRdb's table is partial and in-frame only. V and J calls plus clone size are reproduced from that table; the DNA served to infer D and trimming. The table lists a few hundred thousand clones, 75% to 90% of them singletons. CDR1 SGHRS and CDR2 YFSETQ come from the germline V gene. The CDR3 sequence is 14 residues long. The V gene end was trimmed by 0 bases and the J gene end by 3 bases; junction bases not matched to a gene: 2.

This TCR derives from a woman in her 70s with COVID-19, enrolled during active disease. The chain has TRBV5-1 and TRBJ2-5; 7 positions agree with TRBD2. Sequencing used peripheral blood. CDR3 sequence (DNA): TGCGCCAGCAGCTTGGCACTAGCGAAAGAGACCCAGTACTTC. This sequence encodes CASSLALAKETQYF.